One sample yielded the 12 T cell receptor beta chains listed below, sequenced in a study of blood T cell repertoires in COVID-19. Clones were sequenced by immunoSEQ multiplex PCR, and TCRdb holds only the in-frame ones, with some missing. The sample lists 150,000 to 200,000 clones; 65% to 85% were seen once. Sequencing was performed on peripheral blood. These receptors were obtained from a woman of 80 years or more with active or convalescent COVID-19.

The chain is built from TRBV5-1 and TRBJ1-6; 8 bases match TRBD1. The length of the CDR3 is 14 residues. The V gene's germline CDR1 is SGHRS and CDR2 YFSETQ. V lost 1 base, J lost 8 bases, and 2 bases stayed unmatched. The DNA of the CDR3 is TGCGCCAGCAGCTTGTCAGGGGGCTATTCACCCCTCCACTTT. This codes for CASSLSGGYSPLHF.

The genes are TRBV5-6 and TRBJ2-5; D perhaps matches TRBD2 (6 bases). V was trimmed by 0 bases and J by 2 bases, leaving 20 bases between them. CDR1 and CDR2 from the germline V gene are SGHDT and YYEEEE. This CDR3 comprises 18 residues. The CDR3 sequence: CASSLVRGAGLDQETQYF. The CDR3, as DNA: TGTGCCAGCAGCTTGGTTCGGGGAGCGGGTCTCGATCAAGAGACCCAGTACTTC.

This clone showed up just once. The V gene is TRBV6-6, the J gene TRBJ1-2, with TRBD1 matching over 10 bases. The CDR3 has 16 residues. J lost 1 base, V lost 5 bases, and 7 bases had no gene match. Germline lookup yields CDR1 MNHNY and CDR2 SVGAGI (reference sequence). The CDR3 loop reads CASSKWDRGGNYGYTF. In DNA form, the CDR3 reads TGTGCCAGCAGTAAATGGGACAGGGGAGGTAACTATGGCTACACCTTC.

The rearrangement joins TRBV27 to TRBJ1-6, with 8 bases that match TRBD1. Germline CDR1 and CDR2: MNHEY and SMNVEV (reference sequence). The CDR3 consists of 14 residues. The V and J ends lost 4 bases and 10 bases, in that order; junction bases with no gene match: 6. Written as DNA, the CDR3 is TGTGCCAGCAGTTCCACAGGGGGACAATCACCCCTCCACTTT. Translating it yields CASSSTGGQSPLHF.

This chain connects TRBV10-2 to TRBJ1-4; TRBD1 matches at 8 bases. This CDR3 is built from 14 residues. Germline assignment: CDR1 WSHSY and CDR2 SAAADI. Losses at the gene ends were 7 bases for V and 8 bases for J; bases not matched to a gene: 9. The CDR3 loop is CASTSQGAGEKLFF. The CDR3 nucleotides are TGCGCCAGCACCTCTCAGGGGGCAGGAGAAAAACTGTTTTTT.

The chain recombines TRBV6-5 with TRBJ2-7, with D perhaps TRBD2 (6 bases). CDR3 size: 14 residues. CDR1 and CDR2 from the germline V gene are MNHEY and SVGAGI. The V end was cut by 8 bases, the J end by 0 bases, with 14 bases between. The CDR3 DNA follows: TGTGCCAGCCACCTAGGACTATACTCCTACGAGCAGTACTTC. Translating gives CASHLGLYSYEQYF.

The chain links TRBV12-5 to TRBJ1-2, with 9 bases identical to TRBD1. The ends lost 4 bases at V and 7 bases at J; junction bases unmatched: 7. Germline V gives CDR1 LGHNT, CDR2 FRNRAP. CDR3 length equals 14 residues. The CDR3 sequence is CASGYTGGTFGYTF. The CDR3 DNA follows: TGTGCTAGTGGTTACACAGGGGGCACCTTTGGCTACACCTTC.

The CDR3 DNA reads as TGTGCCAGCAACATACAGGCCCTGAACACTGAAGCTTTCTTT. It translates to CASNIQALNTEAFF. The gene calls are TRBV2 and TRBJ1-1; D possibly corresponds to TRBD1 (5 bases). V shed 7 bases and J shed 0 bases, with 12 bases lying between them. The length of the CDR3 is 14 residues. From germline, CDR1 is SNHLY and CDR2 FYNNEI.

The chain has TRBV19 and TRBJ2-7; 8 bases are a match to TRBD1. The CDR3 runs 14 residues. Germline CDR1 LNHDA, CDR2 SQIVND (reference sequence). Trimming removed 2 bases from V and 7 bases from J; junction bases left unmatched: 7. The CDR3 DNA reads TGTGCCAGTAGTATACAGGGGGCGCTGGGAGAGCAGTACTTC. Translation: CASSIQGALGEQYF.

This clone was picked up one time. V is TRBV20-1 and J is TRBJ1-6; 7 bases are shared with TRBD1. From germline, CDR1 is DFQATT and CDR2 SNEGSKA (reference sequence). The CDR3 contains 15 residues. The ends lost 3 bases at V and 7 bases at J; junction bases unmatched: 9. CDR3: CSASAGGTANSPLHF. The CDR3 DNA reads TGCAGTGCTAGTGCGGGAGGGACAGCCAATTCACCCCTCCACTTT.

The genes are TRBV7-2 and TRBJ1-2, with D uncertain. Germline CDR1 is SGHTA and CDR2 is FQGNSA. This CDR3 contains 13 residues. The germline V and J ends were trimmed by 6 bases and 2 bases, with 10 bases remaining between them. CDR3 nucleotide sequence: TGTGCCAGCAGTCGTACAGAGAACTATGGCTACACCTTC. Translated, it gives CASSRTENYGYTF.

To note about this clone: Its ends do not fully match the called genes, so a read error is possible. This chain's CDR3 is CASSIGQGRESFF. Written as DNA, the CDR3 is TGTGCCAGTAGTATAGGACAGGGCCGTGAATCTTTCTTT. This sequence joins TRBV19 and TRBJ1-1; TRBD1 aligns across 7 bases. The CDR3 is made up of 13 amino acids. The germline CDR1 and CDR2 sequences are LNHDA and SQIVND (reference sequence).